One and the same sample provided the 32 T cell receptor beta chains below, sequenced in a study of PD-L1 blockade in urothelial cancer. Measured with immunoSEQ multiplex PCR; TCRdb has only the in-frame clones, and not every one. This sample has about 76,000 clones, with under 90% found just once. The material sequenced was PBMCs, taken around atezolizumab (anti-PD-L1) treatment. These receptors were obtained from a man aged 65 to 79 with urothelial cancer.

The chain links TRBV11-2 to TRBJ2-7; the D gene is possibly TRBD1 (7 bases). Germline assignment: CDR1 SGHAT and CDR2 FQNNGV. Trimming pared 1 base from V and 2 bases from J, leaving 12 bases between. This CDR3 has 15 residues. CDR3 nucleotides: TGTGCCAGCAGCTTAGGCCAGGGGGGCCCCTACGAGCAGTACTTC. Its translation is CASSLGQGGPYEQYF.

The chain combines TRBV2 with TRBJ2-3; 13 bases fit TRBD2. After removal of 4 bases from V and 0 bases from J, the junction contained 7 bases not matched to a gene. Germline CDR1 and CDR2: SNHLY and FYNNEI. This CDR3 has 18 residues. The CDR3 sequence is CASSVGTSGAASTDTQYF. As DNA, the CDR3 is TGTGCCAGCAGTGTAGGGACTAGCGGGGCGGCTAGCACAGATACGCAGTATTTT.

The count of this clone is one. The genes are TRBV7-3 and TRBJ2-1; weak D call: TRBD1 (7 bases). Per the germline V gene, CDR1 is SGHTA and CDR2 is FQGTGA. This CDR3 has 16 amino acids. V was shortened by 4 bases and J by 0 bases, with 13 bases between the two germline ends. CDR3 in DNA: TGTGCCAGCAGCTCCCAGGGGGGCCCCTCCTACAATGAGCAGTTCTTC. It translates to CASSSQGGPSYNEQFF.

V usage is TRBV28 and J usage is TRBJ2-1, with 8 bases lining up with TRBD1. The V and J ends lost 3 bases and 10 bases, in that order; junction bases with no gene match: 14. The CDR3 loop spans 16 amino acids. Germline V gene lookup returns CDR1 MDHEN and CDR2 SYDVKM. The CDR3 here is CASSFPTRDRPREQFF. In DNA form, the CDR3 reads TGTGCCAGCAGTTTCCCTACCCGGGACAGGCCGAGGGAGCAGTTCTTC.

This clone showed up just once. The chain carries TRBV5-4 and TRBJ2-5; TRBD2 is a possible D gene (6 bases). Germline V gene lookup returns CDR1 SGHNT and CDR2 YYREEE (reference sequence). Trimming removed 3 bases at V and 3 bases at J, with 15 bases between. CDR3 size: 15 residues. CDR3 region: CASSWSPGEEETQYF. CDR3 DNA sequence: TGTGCCAGCAGCTGGAGTCCGGGGGAGGAAGAGACCCAGTACTTC.

This chain joins TRBV11-2 and TRBJ1-4; the match to TRBD1 covers 9 bases. V lost 5 bases to trimming and J lost 6 bases; unmatched junction nucleotides: 7. CDR1 SGHAT and CDR2 FQNNGV come from the germline V gene. The CDR3 has 15 residues. CDR3 in amino acids: CASSPRTGEYEKLFF. The CDR3 bases are TGTGCCAGCAGCCCCCGGACAGGGGAGTATGAAAAACTGTTTTTT. Filled out from reference TRBV11-2 and TRBJ1-4, the complete variable domain reads EAGVAQSPRYKIIEKRQSVAFWCNPISGHATLYWYQQILGQGPKLLIQFQNNGVVDDSQLPKDRFSAERLKGVDSTLKIQPAKLEDSAVYLCASSPRTGEYEKLFFGSGTQLSVL.

J is TRBJ1-1 and V is TRBV11-2; 9 bases align to TRBD1. The junction had 6 bases not matched to a gene; V was cut back by 5 bases and J by 5 bases. CDR3 length: 14 amino acids. From germline, CDR1 is SGHAT and CDR2 FQNNGV. The CDR3 bases are TGTGCCAGCAGCATCGGACAGGGGAGGACTGAAGCTTTCTTT. Protein product: CASSIGQGRTEAFF.

This clone was detected only once. The V and J genes are TRBV5-5 and TRBJ2-3, with D maybe TRBD1 (6 bases). Germline loops: CDR1 SGHKS, CDR2 YYEKEE (reference sequence). V was shortened by 3 bases and J by 6 bases, with 14 bases between the two germline ends. CDR3 size: 14 residues. The CDR3 bases are TGTGCCAGCAGCTGGGGCTCGAGGGGGGATACGCAGTATTTT. It yields the protein CASSWGSRGDTQYF.

The chain has TRBV9 and TRBJ2-1; 9 bases fit TRBD2. CDR3 length: 15 amino acids. In germline, CDR1 is SGDLS, CDR2 YYNGEE. Trimming cost V 0 bases and J 6 bases; bases outside gene matches: 4. The CDR3 is CASSVVAGVGNEQFF. In DNA form, the CDR3 reads TGTGCCAGCAGCGTAGTAGCGGGAGTCGGCAATGAGCAGTTCTTC.

The chain recombines TRBV6-5 with TRBJ1-2; D perhaps matches TRBD1 (5 bases). This CDR3 has 15 residues. Germline loops: CDR1 MNHEY, CDR2 SVGAGI. V lost 0 bases to trimming and J lost 4 bases, with 12 bases between them. The CDR3 DNA reads as TGTGCCAGCAGTTACTCGGGGGGGGTGGTCTATGGCTACACCTTC. As protein: CASSYSGGVVYGYTF.

The J gene is TRBJ2-1, the V gene TRBV19; TRBD2 matches at 8 bases. The V gene's germline CDR1 is LNHDA and CDR2 SQIVND (reference sequence). This CDR3 contains 18 residues. The V segment lost 6 bases and the J segment 4 bases; nucleotides outside the gene matches: 17. CDR3 in DNA: TGTGCCAGTAGCCCTAGGAAGACAGCGGGAGATTCTTACAATGAGCAGTTCTTC. This encodes CASSPRKTAGDSYNEQFF.

This clone turned up a few times. V gene TRBV27 combines with J gene TRBJ1-5; 8 bases are a match to TRBD1. The germline V gene has CDR1 MNHEY and CDR2 SMNVEV (reference sequence). With 5 bases clipped from V and 10 bases from J, the junction kept 10 bases outside the gene matches. The CDR3 spans 14 residues. CDR3 sequence (DNA): TGTGCCAGCAGTGTCGCCGGGACAGGTGTTCCCCAGCATTTT. This gives the protein CASSVAGTGVPQHF.

The V gene is TRBV6-1, the J gene TRBJ2-5, with 11 bases fitting TRBD1. Germline trimming cut 7 bases from V and 8 bases from J; bases unmatched to any gene: 9. CDR3 length: 14 residues. CDR1 and CDR2 from the germline V gene are MNHNS and SASEGT. CDR3 sequence (DNA): TGTGCCAGCACCGGACAGGGGGCGATGGGTACCCAGTACTTC. It codes for CASTGQGAMGTQYF.

The genes are TRBV6-6 and TRBJ2-1, with D possibly being TRBD2 (6 bases). Germline CDR1 MNHNY, CDR2 SVGAGI (reference sequence). There are 15 residues in the CDR3. Trimming cost V 8 bases and J 7 bases, with 21 bases left between them. DNA for the CDR3: TGTGCCAGCCGCTCTTACTTACTAGCAGTGAATGAGCAGTTCTTC. Translating it yields CASRSYLLAVNEQFF.

J is TRBJ1-5 and V is TRBV27; D is possibly TRBD1 (6 bases). This CDR3 has 19 residues. Germline CDR1 is MNHEY and CDR2 is SMNVEV (reference sequence). Trimming stripped 3 bases from V and 1 base from J, with 22 bases between. The CDR3 DNA follows: TGTGCCAGCAGTTTTGGGGGGGCGGGGTTGGTTAGGAGCAATCAGCCCCAGCATTTT. This sequence encodes CASSFGGAGLVRSNQPQHF.

The chain has TRBV9 and TRBJ2-5, with TRBD1 identical over 12 bases. In germline, CDR1 is SGDLS, CDR2 YYNGEE. The CDR3 loop spans 16 amino acids. Trimming removed 1 base from V and 4 bases from J; junction bases left unmatched: 5. CDR3 sequence (DNA): TGTGCCAGCAGCGTATATGGGACAGGGGGCCGAGAGACCCAGTACTTC. Translation: CASSVYGTGGRETQYF.

The DNA of the CDR3 is TGTGCCAGCAGGGCAGGGACAGGGGTTACTGAAGCTTTCTTT. Protein: CASRAGTGVTEAFF. V and J are TRBV6-5 and TRBJ1-1; 10 bases align to TRBD1. The CDR3 covers 14 residues. V lost 6 bases and J lost 5; bases outside the gene matches: 6. Germline CDR1 and CDR2: MNHEY and SVGAGI.

The chain carries TRBV9 and TRBJ2-3; 8 bases align to TRBD1. The CDR3 spans 15 residues. The germline gives CDR1 SGDLS, CDR2 YYNGEE. J lost 1 base, V lost 4 bases, and 5 bases had no gene match. For the CDR3, the DNA is TGTGCCAGCAGCTCGGGACAGGTTGGCACAGATACGCAGTATTTT. It codes for CASSSGQVGTDTQYF. The variable domain in full, completed from reference TRBV9 and TRBJ2-3, reads DSGVTQTPKHLITATGQRVTLRCSPRSGDLSVYWYQQSLDQGLQFLIQYYNGEERAKGNILERFSAQQFPDLHSELNLSSLELGDSALYFCASSSGQVGTDTQYFGPGTRLTVL.

The rearrangement uses TRBV7-8 and TRBJ2-5, with a weak D call TRBD2 (5 bases). Deletions cut 6 bases from V and 5 bases from J, with 10 bases between. The CDR3 totals 12 residues. The germline CDR1 and CDR2 sequences are SGHVS and FQNEAQ. In DNA, the CDR3 is TGTGCCAGCAGTGGCTCGGGGGAGACCCAGTACTTC. It translates to CASSGSGETQYF.

The chain couples TRBV7-8 to TRBJ2-2, with D perhaps TRBD2 (6 bases). Trimming took 5 bases from V and 6 from J, leaving 13 bases between them. The germline CDR1 and CDR2 sequences are SGHVS and FQNEAQ. This CDR3 has 14 amino acids. Here the CDR3 reads CASSRDSGAGELFF. As DNA, the CDR3 is TGTGCCAGCAGCCGGGACTCCGGGGCCGGGGAGCTGTTTTTT.

This clone was observed a handful of times. V is TRBV28 and J is TRBJ2-7, with TRBD1 identical over 9 bases. CDR3 length: 13 residues. Germline trimming cut 8 bases from V and 6 bases from J; bases unmatched to any gene: 8. Germline-derived CDR1 and CDR2 are MDHEN and SYDVKM. As DNA, the CDR3 is TGTGCCAGCGGTGGGACAGGGCAGTTCGAGCAGTACTTC. The encoded protein is CASGGTGQFEQYF.

The chain couples TRBV27 to TRBJ1-1; D call uncertain. V lost 0 bases and J 6 bases, leaving 8 bases between the germline ends. The length of the CDR3 is 13 residues. Germline loops: CDR1 MNHEY, CDR2 SMNVEV (reference sequence). The CDR3 loop is CASSLSTVAEAFF. CDR3 nucleotide sequence: TGTGCCAGCAGTTTATCCACAGTTGCTGAAGCTTTCTTT.

This clone was counted once. The chain uses TRBV7-6 and TRBJ2-2, with 12 bases that match TRBD2. V was pared by 1 base and J by 4 bases, with 1 base of the junction left unmatched. This CDR3 is built from 16 residues. Germline values: CDR1 SGHVS, CDR2 FNYEAQ. CDR3 amino acids: CASSLGTSGATGELFF. The CDR3 DNA follows: TGTGCCAGCAGCTTAGGGACTAGCGGGGCCACCGGGGAGCTGTTTTTT.

The genes are TRBV18 and TRBJ1-4; D is ambiguous. This CDR3 contains 14 residues. The V gene lost 4 bases and the J gene lost 8 bases, with 14 bases spanning the gap. Germline loops: CDR1 KGHSH, CDR2 LQKENI. In nucleotides, the CDR3 is TGTGCCAGCTCACTCAACATGCGAGGGGAAAAACTGTTTTTT. Encoded protein: CASSLNMRGEKLFF. The full variable domain, in which reference TRBV18 and TRBJ1-4 provide the parts outside the CDR3, is NAGVMQNPRHLVRRRGQEARLRCSPMKGHSHVYWYRQLPEEGLKFMVYLQKENIIDESGMPKERFSAEFPKEGPSILRIQQVVRGDSAAYFCASSLNMRGEKLFFGSGTQLSVL.

This chain connects TRBV9 to TRBJ2-2; D uncertain. Trimming left V 4 bases short and J 0 bases short, with 10 bases between. CDR1 is SGDLS and CDR2 is YYNGEE in the germline V gene. This CDR3 spans 15 amino acids. The DNA of the CDR3 is TGTGCCAGCAGCCGTACTAATTCGAACACCGGGGAGCTGTTTTTT. It translates to CASSRTNSNTGELFF.

The CDR3 loop reads CASSQRMGAGEKLFF. The CDR3 nucleotides are TGTGCCAGCAGCCAACGGATGGGGGCCGGAGAAAAACTGTTTTTT. V is TRBV16 and J is TRBJ1-4, with D possibly TRBD1 on 6 matching bases. Trimming took 2 bases from V and 8 from J, leaving 15 bases between them. This CDR3 contains 15 residues. CDR1 and CDR2 from the germline V gene are KGHSY and FQNENV.

The J gene is TRBJ2-5, the V gene TRBV6-1; the match to TRBD1 covers 8 bases. V trimming: 7 bases; J trimming: 5 bases; junction bases outside the gene matches: 9. Germline V gives CDR1 MNHNS, CDR2 SASEGT. The CDR3 is made up of 14 amino acids. Here the CDR3 reads CASIVSGGRETQYF. CDR3 nucleotide sequence: TGTGCCAGCATAGTATCAGGGGGCAGGGAGACCCAGTACTTC.

The rearrangement links TRBV18 to TRBJ1-5, with D unclear. The germline V and J ends were trimmed by 2 bases and 0 bases, with 8 bases remaining between them. This CDR3 contains 15 residues. From germline, CDR1 is KGHSH and CDR2 LQKENI. The CDR3 loop is CASSPSQNSNQPQHF. The CDR3 DNA is TGTGCCAGCTCACCATCGCAGAATAGCAATCAGCCCCAGCATTTT.

V gene TRBV9 combines with J gene TRBJ2-7; 11 bases align to TRBD1. Per germline, CDR1 SGDLS and CDR2 YYNGEE. CDR3 size: 16 residues. Losses at the gene ends were 0 bases for V and 2 bases for J; bases not matched to a gene: 4. CDR3 bases: TGTGCCAGCAGCGTAGCGGGACAGGGGGGACCCTACGAGCAGTACTTC. Its protein is CASSVAGQGGPYEQYF.

This sequence joins TRBV7-9 and TRBJ1-1; 9 bases agree with TRBD1. Germline V gives CDR1 SEHNR, CDR2 FQNEAQ (reference sequence). CDR3 length: 16 amino acids. The V and J ends lost 1 base and 1 base, in that order; junction bases with no gene match: 4. CDR3 sequence reads: CASSLGGQGWNTEAFF. CDR3 sequence (DNA): TGTGCCAGCAGCTTAGGGGGACAGGGTTGGAACACTGAAGCTTTCTTT.

This sequence joins TRBV7-2 and TRBJ2-2; the match to TRBD2 covers 12 bases. Germline CDR1 reads SGHTA; CDR2 reads FQGNSA. The CDR3 contains 18 residues. J gave up 4 bases and V 2 bases, and 8 bases lay outside the gene matches. The CDR3 loop reads CASSLFASGRAGTGELFF. As DNA, the CDR3 is TGTGCCAGCAGCTTATTCGCTAGCGGGAGGGCCGGCACCGGGGAGCTGTTTTTT.

CDR3 coding DNA: TGTGCCAGCAGCGTAGCTTCTAGCGGGCTCACCCAAGAGACCCAGTACTTC. Protein: CASSVASSGLTQETQYF. The V call is TRBV9, the J call TRBJ2-5, with TRBD2 matching 8 bases. V gave up 0 bases and J gave up 1 base; unmatched junction bases: 8. CDR3 length: 17 residues. Germline-derived CDR1 and CDR2 are SGDLS and YYNGEE.